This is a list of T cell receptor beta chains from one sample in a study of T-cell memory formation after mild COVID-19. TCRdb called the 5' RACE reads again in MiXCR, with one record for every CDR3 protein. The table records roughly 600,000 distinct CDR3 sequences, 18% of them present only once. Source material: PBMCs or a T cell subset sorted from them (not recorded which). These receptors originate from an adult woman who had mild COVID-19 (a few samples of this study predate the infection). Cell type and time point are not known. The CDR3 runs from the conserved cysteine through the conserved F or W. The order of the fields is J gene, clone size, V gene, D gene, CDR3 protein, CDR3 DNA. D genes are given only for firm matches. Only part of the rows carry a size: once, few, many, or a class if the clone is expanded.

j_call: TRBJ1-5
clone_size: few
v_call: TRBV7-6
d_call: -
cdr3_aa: CASSRGPRNSNQPQHF
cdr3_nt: TGTGCCAGCAGCCGAGGCCCCAGGAATAGCAATCAGCCCCAGCATTTT

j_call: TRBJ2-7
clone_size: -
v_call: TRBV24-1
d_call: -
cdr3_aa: CATSDTFGNEQYF
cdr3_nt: TGTGCCACCAGTGATACGTTCGGGAACGAGCAGTACTTC

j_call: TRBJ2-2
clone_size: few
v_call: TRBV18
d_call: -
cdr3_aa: CASSNGPGTGELFF
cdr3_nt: TGTGCCAGCTCAAACGGACCGGGCACCGGGGAGCTGTTTTTT

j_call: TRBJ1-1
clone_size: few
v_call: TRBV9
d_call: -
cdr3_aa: CASSTLGRLNTEAFF
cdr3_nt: TGTGCCAGCAGCACCTTGGGACGGCTGAACACTGAAGCTTTCTTT

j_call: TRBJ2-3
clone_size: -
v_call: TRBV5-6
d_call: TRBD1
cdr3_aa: CASSFGTARTDTQYF
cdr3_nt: TGTGCCAGCAGCTTTGGGACAGCACGTACAGATACGCAGTATTTT

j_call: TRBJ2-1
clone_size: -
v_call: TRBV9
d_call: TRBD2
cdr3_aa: CASSVAASGGVDYEKFF
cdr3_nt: TGTGCCAGCAGCGTAGCGGCTAGCGGGGGAGTTGATTATGAGAAGTTCTTC

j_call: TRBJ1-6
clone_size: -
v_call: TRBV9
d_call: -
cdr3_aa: CASSVGTLNSPLHF
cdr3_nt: TGTGCCAGCAGCGTCGGGACTCTCAATTCACCCCTCCACTTT

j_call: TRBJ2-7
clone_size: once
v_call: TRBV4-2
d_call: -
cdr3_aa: CASSRRSSGPEQYF
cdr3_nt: TGTGCCAGCAGCCGAAGATCCTCAGGGCCCGAGCAGTACTTC

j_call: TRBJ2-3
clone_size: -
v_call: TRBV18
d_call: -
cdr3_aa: CASSPQGYTDTQYF
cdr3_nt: TGTGCCAGCTCACCACAGGGGTACACAGATACGCAGTATTTT

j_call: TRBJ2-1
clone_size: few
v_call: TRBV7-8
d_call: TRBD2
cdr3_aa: CASSLLAGGNNEQFF
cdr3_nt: TGTGCCAGCAGCCTTTTAGCGGGAGGCAACAATGAGCAGTTCTTC

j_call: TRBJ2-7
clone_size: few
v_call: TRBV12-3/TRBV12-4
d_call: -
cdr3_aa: CASSSGRWGEQYF
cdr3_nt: TGTGCCAGCAGTTCCGGCAGATGGGGCGAGCAGTACTTC

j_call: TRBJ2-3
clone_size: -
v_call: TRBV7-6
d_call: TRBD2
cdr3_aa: CASSPSGRGGLKTDTQYF
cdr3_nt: TGTGCCAGCAGCCCTAGCGGGCGGGGGGGACTTAAAACAGATACGCAGTATTTT

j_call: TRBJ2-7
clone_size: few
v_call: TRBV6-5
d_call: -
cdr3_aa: CASSYSGMGSYEQYF
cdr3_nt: TGTGCCAGCAGTTACTCCGGAATGGGCAGCTACGAGCAGTACTTC

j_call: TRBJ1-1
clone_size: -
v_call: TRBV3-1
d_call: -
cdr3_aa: CASSQPRRGGPEAFF
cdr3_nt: TGTGCCAGCAGCCAGCCCCGGCGGGGTGGTCCTGAAGCTTTCTTT

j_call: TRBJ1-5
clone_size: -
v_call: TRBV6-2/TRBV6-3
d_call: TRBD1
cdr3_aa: CASSQTTGGPGNQPQHF
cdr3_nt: TGTGCCAGCAGCCAGACCACAGGGGGGCCGGGCAATCAGCCCCAGCATTTT

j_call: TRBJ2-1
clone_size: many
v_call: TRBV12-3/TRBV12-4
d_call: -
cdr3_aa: CASSLRVYNEQFF
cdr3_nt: TGTGCCAGCAGTTTAAGGGTCTACAATGAGCAGTTCTTC

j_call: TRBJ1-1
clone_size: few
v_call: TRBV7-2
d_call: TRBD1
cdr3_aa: CASSPRQGLMNTEAFF
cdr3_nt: TGTGCCAGCAGCCCTAGACAGGGCCTTATGAACACTGAAGCTTTCTTT

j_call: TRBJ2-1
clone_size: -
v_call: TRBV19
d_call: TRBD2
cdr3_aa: CASQGSGVSYNEQFF
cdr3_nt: TGTGCCAGTCAAGGGAGCGGGGTCTCCTACAATGAGCAGTTCTTC

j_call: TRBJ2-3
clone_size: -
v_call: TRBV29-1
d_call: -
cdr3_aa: CSVRQGGTQYF
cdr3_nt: TGCAGCGTTCGACAGGGAGGTACGCAGTATTTT

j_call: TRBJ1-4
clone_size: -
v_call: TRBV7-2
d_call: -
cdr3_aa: CASSLARRMINEKLFF
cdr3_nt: TGTGCCAGCAGCTTAGCGCGACGGATGATTAATGAAAAACTGTTTTTT

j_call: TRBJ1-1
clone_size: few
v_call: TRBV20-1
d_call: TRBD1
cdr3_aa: CSANPGTGVEAFF
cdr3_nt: TGCAGTGCTAACCCCGGGACAGGGGTTGAAGCTTTCTTT

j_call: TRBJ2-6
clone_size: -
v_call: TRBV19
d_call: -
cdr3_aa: CASSPAPSGANVLTF
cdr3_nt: TGTGCCAGTAGTCCAGCACCCTCTGGGGCCAACGTCCTGACTTTC

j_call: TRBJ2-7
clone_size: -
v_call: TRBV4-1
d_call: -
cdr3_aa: CASSHGTHSYEQYF
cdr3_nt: TGCGCCAGCAGCCATGGGACACACTCCTACGAGCAGTACTTC